Each of the 9 T cell receptor beta chains below was sequenced from the same sample in a study of OX40 agonist ivuxolimab in advanced cancers. Clones were sequenced by immunoSEQ multiplex PCR, and TCRdb holds only the in-frame ones, with some missing. The sample has approximately 58,000 clones; roughly 86% are singletons. The material sequenced was CD4+ or CD8+ T cells sorted from blood, taken in a trial of the OX40 agonist ivuxolimab. The receptors come from an adult with an advanced solid tumor such as melanoma, head and neck, liver or kidney cancer.

Points on this clone: A junction end diverges from the germline sequence, so it may reflect a read error. The rearrangement joins TRBV6-1 to TRBJ1-2; unclear D gene. Germline V gene sequence: CDR1 MNHNS, CDR2 SASEGT. This CDR3 is built from 11 residues. The CDR3 region is CASSEALDTRF. CDR3 sequence (DNA): TGTGCCAGCAGTGAAGCGCTTGATACGCGCTTC.

This clone was observed a single time. The chain employs TRBV19 and TRBJ2-2, with D uncertain. The CDR3 is made up of 14 amino acids. Germline V gene sequence: CDR1 LNHDA, CDR2 SQIVND (reference sequence). Deletions cut 3 bases from V and 1 base from J, with 6 bases between. This CDR3 is CASSISENTGELFF. DNA of the CDR3: TGTGCCAGTAGTATTTCGGAGAACACCGGGGAGCTGTTTTTT.

The CDR3 region is CASSLRQSSGNTIYF. CDR3 nucleotides: TGTGCCAGCAGCTTGAGACAGAGCTCTGGAAACACCATATATTTT. The J gene is TRBJ1-3, the V gene TRBV7-8; possible D gene TRBD1, 5 bases. Trimming cost V 3 bases and J 0 bases, with 9 bases left between them. CDR3 length: 15 amino acids. Germline CDR1 SGHVS, CDR2 FQNEAQ. Supplemented by reference TRBV7-8 and TRBJ1-3, the full variable domain reads GAGVSQSPRYKVAKRGQDVALRCDPISGHVSLFWYQQALGQGPEFLTYFQNEAQLDKSGLPSDRFFAERPEGSVSTLKIQRTQQEDSAVYLCASSLRQSSGNTIYFGEGSWLTVV.

The chain couples TRBV6-5 to TRBJ1-4; a weak D match, TRBD1 (5 bases). Trimming shortened V by 2 bases and J by 2 bases, and 6 bases separated the two germline ends. This CDR3 contains 14 residues. CDR1 and CDR2 (germline): MNHEY, SVGAGI. For the CDR3, the DNA is TGTGCCAGCAGTTACGGGGGGACTAATGAAAAACTGTTTTTT. It yields the protein CASSYGGTNEKLFF.

This chain joins TRBV6-6 and TRBJ1-2, with 8 nucleotides matching TRBD1. The germline V gene encodes CDR1 MNHNY and CDR2 SVGAGI (reference sequence). The CDR3 covers 14 residues. J lost 4 bases, V lost 5 bases, and 6 bases had no gene match. The CDR3 sequence is CASSMDRDTYGYTF. The CDR3 DNA sequence: TGTGCCAGCAGTATGGACAGGGACACCTATGGCTACACCTTC.

The chain recombines TRBV19 with TRBJ2-1, with D uncertain. Germline CDR1 and CDR2: LNHDA and SQIVND (reference sequence). CDR3 size: 13 residues. V lost 1 base to trimming and J lost 12 bases, with 13 bases between them. Here the CDR3 reads CASSIAADLWQFF. The DNA for the CDR3 is TGTGCCAGTAGTATAGCCGCCGACCTATGGCAGTTCTTC. The full variable domain, with the rest looked up from reference TRBV19 and TRBJ2-1, is DGGITQSPKYLFRKEGQNVTLSCEQNLNHDAMYWYRQDPGQGLRLIYYSQIVNDFQKGDIAEGYSVSREKKESFPLTVTSAQKNPTAFYLCASSIAADLWQFFGPGTRLTVL.

This chain uses TRBV6-6 with TRBJ1-2; the D gene is possibly TRBD1 (5 bases). With 6 bases removed from V and 4 bases from J, the gap between germline ends came to 18 bases. Germline V gene data show CDR1 as MNHNY and CDR2 as SVGAGI (reference sequence). This CDR3 has 15 residues. The CDR3 spells CASSPPGDSAYGYTF. Here the CDR3 DNA reads TGTGCCAGCAGCCCGCCGGGGGACTCAGCCTATGGCTACACCTTC.

V is TRBV14 and J is TRBJ1-3; D ambiguous. The CDR3 contains 14 residues. Trimming removed 4 bases at V and 0 bases at J, with 7 bases between. CDR1 is SGHDN, CDR2 FVKESK, per germline. The chain's CDR3 is CASSLRSSGNTIYF. CDR3 sequence (DNA): TGTGCCAGCAGCCTGAGAAGCTCTGGAAACACCATATATTTT.

This sequence joins TRBV9 and TRBJ1-4; a possible D gene is TRBD1 (6 bases). Between the trimmed V and J ends, which lost 1 base and 7 bases, there was a span of 14 bases. Germline-derived CDR1 and CDR2 are SGDLS and YYNGEE. This CDR3 has 15 amino acids. CDR3 region: CASSVSRGGGEKLFF. In DNA, the CDR3 is TGTGCCAGCAGCGTAAGCAGGGGAGGGGGTGAAAAACTGTTTTTT.